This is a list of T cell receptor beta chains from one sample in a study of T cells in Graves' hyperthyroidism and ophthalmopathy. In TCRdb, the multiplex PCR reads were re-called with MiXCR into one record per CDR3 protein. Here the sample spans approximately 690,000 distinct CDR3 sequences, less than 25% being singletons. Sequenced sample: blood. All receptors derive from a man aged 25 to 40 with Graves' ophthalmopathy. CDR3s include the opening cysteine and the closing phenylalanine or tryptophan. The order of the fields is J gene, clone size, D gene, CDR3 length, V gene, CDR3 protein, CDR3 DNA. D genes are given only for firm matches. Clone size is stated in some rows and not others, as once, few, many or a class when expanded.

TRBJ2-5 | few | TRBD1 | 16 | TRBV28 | CASSSRQGFYQETQYF | TGTGCCAGCAGTAGTAGACAGGGGTTTTACCAAGAGACCCAGTACTTC
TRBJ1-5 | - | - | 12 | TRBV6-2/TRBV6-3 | CASGHYRGPQHF | TGTGCCAGCGGACACTATAGGGGGCCCCAGCATTTT
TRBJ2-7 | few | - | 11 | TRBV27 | CASSRGFEQYF | TGTGCCAGCAGTCGAGGATTCGAGCAGTACTTC
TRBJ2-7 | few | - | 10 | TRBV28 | CASSLHGQYF | TGTGCCAGCAGTCTTCATGGGCAGTACTTC
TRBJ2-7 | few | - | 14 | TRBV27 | CASSMSGAAYEQYF | TGTGCCAGCAGTATGTCAGGGGCTGCCTACGAGCAGTACTTC
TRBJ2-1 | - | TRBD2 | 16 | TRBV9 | CASSQPLSGGYNEQFF | TGTGCCAGCAGCCAACCTCTAAGCGGGGGGTACAATGAGCAGTTCTTC
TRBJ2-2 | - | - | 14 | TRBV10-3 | CAISEGEGGLELFF | TGTGCCATCAGTGAAGGGGAGGGGGGACTGGAGCTGTTTTTT
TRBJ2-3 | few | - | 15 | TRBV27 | CASSAPGGSTDTQYF | TGTGCCAGCAGTGCCCCCGGCGGGAGCACAGATACGCAGTATTTT
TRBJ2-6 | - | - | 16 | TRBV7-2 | CASSFFVSSGANVLTF | TGTGCCAGCAGCTTTTTCGTTAGCTCTGGGGCCAACGTCCTGACTTTC
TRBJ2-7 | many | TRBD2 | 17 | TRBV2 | CASSKGTSGLGSYEQYF | TGTGCCAGCAGTAAAGGGACTAGCGGGCTTGGCTCCTACGAGCAGTACTTC
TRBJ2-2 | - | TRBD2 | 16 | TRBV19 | CASSNGLAVNTGELFF | TGTGCCAGTAGTAACGGACTAGCGGTAAACACCGGGGAGCTGTTTTTT
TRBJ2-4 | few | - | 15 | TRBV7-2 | CASSGGLLRGNIQYF | TGTGCCAGCAGTGGAGGACTGTTAAGGGGAAACATTCAGTACTTC
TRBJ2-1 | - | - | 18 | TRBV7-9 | CASSLSDRFGGPYNEQFF | TGTGCCAGCAGCTTAAGCGACAGGTTCGGGGGCCCCTACAATGAGCAGTTCTTC
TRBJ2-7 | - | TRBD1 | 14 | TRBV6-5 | CASSYIPTGGEQYF | TGTGCCAGCAGTTACATTCCTACAGGGGGCGAGCAGTACTTC
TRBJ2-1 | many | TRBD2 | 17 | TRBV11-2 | CASSPRSGTISYNEQFF | TGTGCCAGCAGCCCTCGTAGCGGGACGATCTCCTACAATGAGCAGTTCTTC
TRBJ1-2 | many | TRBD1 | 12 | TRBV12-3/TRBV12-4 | CASMQGVGGYTF | TGTGCCAGCATGCAGGGGGTCGGTGGCTACACCTTC
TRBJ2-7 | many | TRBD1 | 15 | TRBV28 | CASSLTGTGSYEQYF | TGTGCCAGCAGTCTCACCGGGACAGGCTCCTACGAGCAGTACTTC
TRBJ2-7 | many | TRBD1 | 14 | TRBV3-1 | CASSDPGQLYEQYF | TGTGCCAGCAGCGACCCGGGACAGCTCTACGAGCAGTACTTC
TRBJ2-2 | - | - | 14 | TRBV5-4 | CASSLEQPTGELFF | TGTGCCAGCAGCTTGGAACAGCCTACCGGGGAGCTGTTTTTT
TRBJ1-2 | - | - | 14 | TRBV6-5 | CASSYSSSGHGYTF | TGTGCCAGCAGTTACTCGAGTTCAGGGCATGGCTACACCTTC
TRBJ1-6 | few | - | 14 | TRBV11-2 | CASSLIMGSSPLHF | TGTGCCAGCAGCTTGATAATGGGGTCATCACCCCTCCACTTT
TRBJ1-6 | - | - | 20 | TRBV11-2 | CASSSPHYSRQQDYNSPLHF | TGTGCCAGCAGCTCCCCACATTATTCGAGACAGCAAGACTATAATTCACCCCTCCACTTT
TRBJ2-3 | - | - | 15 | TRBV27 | CASSLSGGFTDTQYF | TGTGCCAGCAGTTTATCCGGCGGATTCACAGATACGCAGTATTTT
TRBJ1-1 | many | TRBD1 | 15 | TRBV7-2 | CASSVRQGAGTEAFF | TGTGCCAGCAGCGTACGACAGGGGGCGGGCACTGAAGCTTTCTTT
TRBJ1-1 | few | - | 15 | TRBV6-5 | CASSYTQGLNTEAFF | TGTGCCAGCAGTTACACTCAGGGGTTGAACACTGAAGCTTTCTTT
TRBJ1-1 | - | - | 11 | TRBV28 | CASSPTFEAFF | TGTGCCAGCAGCCCGACATTTGAAGCTTTCTTT
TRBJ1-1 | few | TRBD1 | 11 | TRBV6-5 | CASSLGQVAFF | TGTGCCAGCAGTTTGGGACAGGTCGCTTTCTTT
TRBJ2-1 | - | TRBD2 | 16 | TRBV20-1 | CSASLLAGGSYNEQFF | TGCAGTGCTAGCCTCCTAGCGGGAGGTTCCTACAATGAGCAGTTCTTC
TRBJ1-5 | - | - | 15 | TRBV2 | CASTPGVGRNQPQHF | TGTGCCAGCACTCCCGGGGTTGGTCGCAATCAGCCCCAGCATTTT
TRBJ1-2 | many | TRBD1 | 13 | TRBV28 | CASSFEGARGYTF | TGTGCCAGCAGTTTCGAGGGGGCGAGGGGCTACACCTTC
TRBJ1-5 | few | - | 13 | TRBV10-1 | CASRLRGNQPQHF | TGCGCCAGCAGGTTACGGGGGAATCAGCCCCAGCATTTT
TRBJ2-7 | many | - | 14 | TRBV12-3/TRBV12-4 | CASKGGTGSYEQYF | TGTGCCAGCAAAGGGGGGACGGGGTCCTACGAGCAGTACTTC
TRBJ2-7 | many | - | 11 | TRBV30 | CAWDNNYEQYF | TGTGCCTGGGACAACAACTACGAGCAGTACTTC
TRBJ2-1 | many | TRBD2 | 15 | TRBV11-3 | CASSLGLAGVDEQFF | TGTGCCAGCAGCTTAGGACTAGCGGGAGTCGATGAGCAGTTCTTC
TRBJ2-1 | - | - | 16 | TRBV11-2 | CASSPIRGGNYNEQFF | TGTGCCAGCAGCCCGATTCGGGGCGGGAATTACAATGAGCAGTTCTTC
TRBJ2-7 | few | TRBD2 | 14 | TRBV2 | CASSGTSGRKEQYF | TGTGCCAGCAGTGGGACTAGCGGGAGGAAAGAGCAGTACTTC
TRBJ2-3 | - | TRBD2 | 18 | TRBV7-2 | CASRPTATSGVRTDTQYF | TGTGCCAGCAGGCCGACTGCTACTAGCGGGGTCCGCACAGATACGCAGTATTTT
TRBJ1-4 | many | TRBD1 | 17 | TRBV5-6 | CASSPGRGRGYGEKLFF | TGTGCCAGCAGCCCCGGCAGGGGGCGAGGGTATGGTGAAAAACTGTTTTTT
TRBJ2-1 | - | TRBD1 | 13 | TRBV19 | CASLKTGDNEQFF | TGTGCCAGCCTCAAGACAGGGGATAATGAGCAGTTCTTC
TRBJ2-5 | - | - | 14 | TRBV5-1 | CASSLTVGSKTQYF | TGCGCCAGCAGCTTAACGGTTGGGTCGAAGACCCAGTACTTC
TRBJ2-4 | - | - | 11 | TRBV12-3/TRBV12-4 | CASNQGNIQYF | TGTGCCAGCAACCAGGGGAACATTCAGTACTTC
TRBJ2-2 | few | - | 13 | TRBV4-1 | CASSRNGGGELFF | TGCGCCAGCAGCCGTAATGGGGGCGGGGAGCTGTTTTTT
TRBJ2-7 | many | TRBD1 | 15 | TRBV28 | CASSLETGGFHEQYF | TGTGCCAGCAGTTTGGAGACAGGGGGCTTTCACGAGCAGTACTTC
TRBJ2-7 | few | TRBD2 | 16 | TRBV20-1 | CSAALPGASGSYEQYF | TGCAGTGCTGCCCTCCCCGGGGCTAGCGGTTCCTACGAGCAGTACTTC
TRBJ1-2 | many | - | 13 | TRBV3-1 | CASSQDSNYGYTF | TGTGCCAGCAGCCAAGACAGCAACTATGGCTACACCTTC
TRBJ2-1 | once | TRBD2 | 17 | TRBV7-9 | CASSFIPSGSSYNEQFF | TGTGCCAGCAGCTTTATTCCTAGCGGGAGCTCCTACAATGAGCAGTTCTTC
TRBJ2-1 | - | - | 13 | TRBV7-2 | CASSWDSGGEQFF | TGTGCCAGCAGCTGGGACTCCGGGGGTGAGCAGTTCTTC
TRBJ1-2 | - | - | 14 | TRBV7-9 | CASSTGGGAYGYTF | TGTGCCAGCAGTACCGGGGGCGGCGCATATGGCTACACCTTC
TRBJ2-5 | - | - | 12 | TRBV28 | CASSWYLATQYF | TGTGCCAGCAGTTGGTATTTGGCGACCCAGTACTTC
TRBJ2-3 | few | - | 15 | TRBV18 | CASSPRLQSTDTQYF | TGTGCCAGCTCACCTCGCTTGCAGTCCACAGATACGCAGTATTTT
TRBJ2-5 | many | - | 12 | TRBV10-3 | CAISEVFETQYF | TGTGCCATCAGTGAGGTGTTTGAGACCCAGTACTTC
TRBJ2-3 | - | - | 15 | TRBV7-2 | CASSLNFYSTDTQYF | TGTGCCAGCAGCTTAAACTTTTATAGCACAGATACGCAGTATTTT
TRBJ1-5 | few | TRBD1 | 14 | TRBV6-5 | CASSSTGGQQPQHF | TGTGCCAGCAGTTCCACAGGGGGGCAGCAGCCCCAGCATTTT
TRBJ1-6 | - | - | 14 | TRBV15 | CATSRGRAGSPLHF | TGTGCCACCAGCAGAGGCAGGGCGGGTTCACCCCTCCACTTT
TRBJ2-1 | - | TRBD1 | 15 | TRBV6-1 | CASTPGQGYYNEQFF | TGTGCCAGCACCCCTGGACAGGGTTACTACAATGAGCAGTTCTTC
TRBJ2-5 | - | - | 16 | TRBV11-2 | CGSSLMAGARQETQYF | TGTGGCAGCAGCTTAATGGCAGGGGCGCGGCAAGAGACCCAGTACTTC
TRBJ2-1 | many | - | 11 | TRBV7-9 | CASSYYDEQFF | TGTGCCAGCAGCTACTACGATGAGCAGTTCTTC